Listed below are T cell receptor beta chains from one sample, sequenced in a study of blood T cell repertoires in COVID-19. Some clones are missing from TCRdb's copy, which holds only in-frame ones; the method was immunoSEQ multiplex PCR. The table shows 350,000 to 450,000 clones, with around 86% occurring only once. Source material: peripheral blood. The receptors here all came from a human donor in a cohort sampled during active COVID-19. The CDR3 runs from the conserved cysteine through the conserved F or W. Each record gives: J gene, D gene, V gene, clone size, CDR3 length, CDR3 DNA, CDR3 protein. The D gene is left open where the match is weak. Part of the rows lack a size; the others show once, few, many or a class for expanded clones.

J: TRBJ2-1
D: NA
V: TRBV24-1
size: NA
length: 13
DNA: TGTGCCACCAGTGTCCGAGGATACAATGAGCAGTTCTTC
CDR3: CATSVRGYNEQFF

J: TRBJ2-3
D: NA
V: TRBV2
size: NA
length: 14
DNA: TGTGCCAGCAGTGAGTTAGTATACACAGATACGCAGTATTTT
CDR3: CASSELVYTDTQYF

J: TRBJ1-2
D: NA
V: TRBV6-6
size: NA
length: 14
DNA: TGTGCCAGCGGTTTGTCCATTGGTCGGGGTGGCTACACCTTC
CDR3: CASGLSIGRGGYTF

J: TRBJ2-7
D: NA
V: TRBV13
size: NA
length: 13
DNA: TGTGCCAGCAGTACCCGACTCAGGGAAGAGCAGTACTTC
CDR3: CASSTRLREEQYF

J: TRBJ2-3
D: NA
V: TRBV6-5
size: NA
length: 13
DNA: TGTGCCAGCAAGCGTGCGGCCACAGATACGCAGTATTTT
CDR3: CASKRAATDTQYF

J: TRBJ1-2
D: TRBD1
V: TRBV10-3
size: NA
length: 14
DNA: TGTGCCACGGAAACAGGGGGCGGGTCCTATGGCTACACCTTC
CDR3: CATETGGGSYGYTF

J: TRBJ1-5
D: NA
V: TRBV30
size: NA
length: 13
DNA: TGTGCCTGGAGCCCCGGGTTAAGTCAGCCCCAGCATTTT
CDR3: CAWSPGLSQPQHF

J: TRBJ2-2
D: TRBD2
V: TRBV5-1
size: NA
length: 20
DNA: TGCGCCAGCAGCCCCTGGGGAGAGCTAGCGGGGGTGACGAACACCGGGGAGCTGTTTTTT
CDR3: CASSPWGELAGVTNTGELFF

J: TRBJ1-1
D: NA
V: TRBV6-1
size: once
length: 16
DNA: TGTGCCAGCAGTGCCTCTGTGGGGCCCATGAACACTGAAGCTTTCTTT
CDR3: CASSASVGPMNTEAFF

J: TRBJ2-5
D: NA
V: TRBV5-1
size: NA
length: 13
DNA: TGCGCCAGCAGCCTTAGGGGGTTTGCGACCCAGTACTTC
CDR3: CASSLRGFATQYF

J: TRBJ2-7
D: NA
V: TRBV4-1
size: few
length: 13
DNA: TGCGCCAGCAGCCCCCGGGACAACTACGAGCAGTACTTC
CDR3: CASSPRDNYEQYF

J: TRBJ2-7
D: NA
V: TRBV2
size: NA
length: 14
DNA: TGTGCCAGCAGCCAATTATCACTAAACTACGAGCAGTACTTC
CDR3: CASSQLSLNYEQYF

J: TRBJ2-7
D: NA
V: TRBV11-2
size: NA
length: 17
DNA: TGTGCCAGCAGCTTACTTCGCGGGTCCAGATGGTCCTACGAGCAGTACTTC
CDR3: CASSLLRGSRWSYEQYF

J: TRBJ2-1
D: NA
V: TRBV5-8
size: NA
length: 15
DNA: TGTGCCAGCAGCTCTGGAGGTCCCTCCGAGATTGAGCAGTTCTTC
CDR3: CASSSGGPSEIEQFF

J: TRBJ2-1
D: NA
V: TRBV19
size: NA
length: 15
DNA: TGTGCCAGTACCGGCCGGGACTTGCCTTGGGAGGAGCAGTTCTTC
CDR3: CASTGRDLPWEEQFF

J: TRBJ2-2
D: TRBD1
V: TRBV30
size: few
length: 15
DNA: TGTGCCTGGAGTTCGGACAGGGCACACACCGGGGAGCTGTTTTTT
CDR3: CAWSSDRAHTGELFF

J: TRBJ1-2
D: NA
V: TRBV6-1
size: NA
length: 15
DNA: TGTGCCAGCAGTGAATATCGACAGTTGAACTATGGCTACACCTTC
CDR3: CASSEYRQLNYGYTF

J: TRBJ2-2
D: NA
V: TRBV27
size: NA
length: 14
DNA: TGTGCCAGCAGTTTCCGAGGGAACACCGGGGAGCTGTTTTTT
CDR3: CASSFRGNTGELFF

J: TRBJ1-6
D: NA
V: TRBV2
size: once
length: 14
DNA: TGTGCCAGCAGTGGTGAGGCCGCGGGTTCACCCCTCCACTTT
CDR3: CASSGEAAGSPLHF

J: TRBJ2-1
D: TRBD2
V: TRBV29-1
size: NA
length: 14
DNA: TGCAGCATGCAACTAGCGGGAGGTTACAATGAGCAGTTCTTC
CDR3: CSMQLAGGYNEQFF

J: TRBJ2-7
D: NA
V: TRBV27
size: NA
length: 13
DNA: TGTGCCAGCAGTGCCACAGAGTTTCACGAGCAGTACTTC
CDR3: CASSATEFHEQYF

J: TRBJ2-2
D: NA
V: TRBV27
size: NA
length: 12
DNA: TGTGCCAGCGCTGCTGGCTCCGGGGAGCTGTTTTTT
CDR3: CASAAGSGELFF

J: TRBJ2-5
D: NA
V: TRBV12-3/TRBV12-4
size: NA
length: 12
DNA: TGTGCCAGCAGTTTAATTGAAGGGGCCCAGTACTTC
CDR3: CASSLIEGAQYF

J: TRBJ2-1
D: TRBD2
V: TRBV7-6
size: NA
length: 16
DNA: TGTGCCAGCAGCCGTCGACTAGCGATCTCCTACAATGAGCAGTTCTTC
CDR3: CASSRRLAISYNEQFF

J: TRBJ2-2
D: TRBD1
V: TRBV7-3
size: few
length: 16
DNA: TGTGCCAGCAGCGGACAGGGGACTCCCCACACCGGGGAGCTGTTTTTT
CDR3: CASSGQGTPHTGELFF

J: TRBJ2-2
D: TRBD2
V: TRBV7-2
size: NA
length: 17
DNA: TGTGCCAGCAGCTCTAGGGTGCGGCGGGGGGGCTTCGGGGAGCTGTTTTTT
CDR3: CASSSRVRRGGFGELFF

J: TRBJ2-5
D: NA
V: TRBV5-6
size: NA
length: 15
DNA: TGTGCCAGCAGCTTGGGACAGTGGGGCCAAGAGACCCAGTACTTC
CDR3: CASSLGQWGQETQYF

J: TRBJ2-5
D: TRBD2
V: TRBV7-2
size: NA
length: 16
DNA: TGTGCCAGCAGCCCCGGCCCTAGCGGGGGTGTCCGGACCCAGTACTTC
CDR3: CASSPGPSGGVRTQYF

J: TRBJ2-5
D: TRBD2
V: TRBV11-2
size: once
length: 13
DNA: TGTGCCAGCAGCTCAGCGGGAGTAGGGACCCAGTACTTC
CDR3: CASSSAGVGTQYF

J: TRBJ1-2
D: NA
V: TRBV30
size: few
length: 14
DNA: TGTGCCTGGACGAGGGGAGGACTCCACTATGGCTACACCTTC
CDR3: CAWTRGGLHYGYTF

J: TRBJ1-4
D: TRBD1
V: TRBV29-1
size: NA
length: 13
DNA: TGCAGCGTTTCCGGGACAGGGGACGAAAAACTGTTTTTT
CDR3: CSVSGTGDEKLFF

J: TRBJ2-5
D: TRBD2
V: TRBV7-2
size: NA
length: 15
DNA: TGTGCCAGCAGCTTAAACGCGGGGGAGCAAGAGACCCAGTACTTC
CDR3: CASSLNAGEQETQYF

J: TRBJ2-2
D: NA
V: TRBV27
size: NA
length: 17
DNA: TGTGCCAGCAGTTTCGCCTATCAGGGGAAGGGTGCCGGGGAGCTGTTTTTT
CDR3: CASSFAYQGKGAGELFF

J: TRBJ2-1
D: NA
V: TRBV9
size: NA
length: 14
DNA: TGTGCCAGCAGCGTCGGGGGAGGGGGTCGAGAGCAGTTCTTC
CDR3: CASSVGGGGREQFF

J: TRBJ2-3
D: NA
V: TRBV6-1
size: NA
length: 17
DNA: TGTGCCAGCAGTGACAGAACGACAAAACCTAGCACAGATACGCAGTATTTT
CDR3: CASSDRTTKPSTDTQYF

J: TRBJ2-5
D: NA
V: TRBV7-3
size: NA
length: 15
DNA: TGTGCCAGCAGCGCCCGGACGGGGAACCAAGAGACCCAGTACTTC
CDR3: CASSARTGNQETQYF

J: TRBJ2-3
D: NA
V: TRBV5-1
size: NA
length: 18
DNA: TGCGCCAGCAGCCAGGGCTATAGCCTACAAGGCGGCACAGATACGCAGTATTTT
CDR3: CASSQGYSLQGGTDTQYF

J: TRBJ1-1
D: TRBD1
V: TRBV12-3/TRBV12-4
size: NA
length: 13
DNA: TGTGCCAGCAGGTCTGGACAGGGGCGAGAAGCTTTCTTT
CDR3: CASRSGQGREAFF